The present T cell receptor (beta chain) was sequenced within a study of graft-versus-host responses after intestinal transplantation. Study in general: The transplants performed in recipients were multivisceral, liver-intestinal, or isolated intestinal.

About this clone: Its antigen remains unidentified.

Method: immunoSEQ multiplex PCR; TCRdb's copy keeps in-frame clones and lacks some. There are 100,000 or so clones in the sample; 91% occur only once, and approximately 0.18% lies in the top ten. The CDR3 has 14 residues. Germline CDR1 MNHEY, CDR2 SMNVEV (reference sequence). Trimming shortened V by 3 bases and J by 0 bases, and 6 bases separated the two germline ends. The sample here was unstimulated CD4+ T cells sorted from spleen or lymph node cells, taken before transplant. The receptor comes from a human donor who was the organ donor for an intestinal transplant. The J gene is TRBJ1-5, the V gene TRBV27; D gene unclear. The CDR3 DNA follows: TGTGCCAGCAGTTTCTATTATAGCAATCAGCCCCAGCATTTT. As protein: CASSFYYSNQPQHF.